This passage covers 18 T cell receptor beta chains from one sample sequenced in a study of T cell responses to AZD1222 COVID-19 vaccine. Here immunoSEQ multiplex PCR was the method, and the copy in TCRdb shows in-frame clones only, minus some. The sample shows 150,000 or so clones, around 90% of them seen only once. Sequencing used peripheral blood, obtained on day 0 of AZD1222 vaccination. The receptors were gathered from an adult in good health.

V usage is TRBV30 and J usage is TRBJ1-1, with 8 positions matching TRBD1. V lost 3 bases to trimming and J lost 1 base; unmatched junction nucleotides: 4. The CDR3 is made up of 14 amino acids. Germline CDR1 is GTSNPN and CDR2 is SVGIG (reference sequence). In DNA, the CDR3 is TGTGCCTGGAGCGCCGGGACAGGGAACACTGAAGCTTTCTTT. Translating gives CAWSAGTGNTEAFF.

The chain carries TRBV2 and TRBJ2-7, with TRBD1 matching 8 bases. This CDR3 has 14 residues. With 8 bases clipped from V and 2 bases from J, the junction kept 8 bases outside the gene matches. Germline values: CDR1 SNHLY, CDR2 FYNNEI. The chain's CDR3 is CASLARDRPYEQYF. The CDR3, as DNA: TGTGCCAGCCTGGCCCGGGACAGGCCCTACGAGCAGTACTTC.

This clone was counted once. This sequence joins TRBV19 and TRBJ2-7, with 9 bases identical to TRBD1. CDR1 LNHDA and CDR2 SQIVND come from the germline V gene (reference sequence). Trimming took 4 bases from V and 5 from J; bases not matched to a gene: 9. CDR3 length equals 15 residues. CDR3 in amino acids: CASSTPGQGVHEQYF. The CDR3 DNA follows: TGTGCCAGTAGTACTCCGGGACAGGGTGTACACGAGCAGTACTTC.

The J gene is TRBJ1-1, the V gene TRBV4-3, with D possibly being TRBD1 (5 bases). CDR1 LGHNA and CDR2 YSLEER come from the germline V gene. V lost 4 bases and J lost 4, with 13 bases in between. CDR3 length: 14 residues. The CDR3 sequence is CASSREGGATEAFF. Written as DNA, the CDR3 is TGCGCCAGCAGCCGAGAGGGCGGGGCCACTGAAGCTTTCTTT.

The chain links TRBV5-8 to TRBJ1-1; TRBD1 might be the D (5 bases). V was cut by 0 bases and J by 3 bases, with 12 bases left in between. This CDR3 spans 15 amino acids. Per germline, CDR1 SGHTS and CDR2 YDEGEE. CDR3 in DNA: TGTGCCAGCAGCTTGGCCGGGAGGGGAGACACTGAAGCTTTCTTT. Its translation: CASSLAGRGDTEAFF.

V gene TRBV19 combines with J gene TRBJ1-1, with TRBD1 matching over 7 bases. V lost 3 bases to trimming and J lost 11 bases; unmatched junction nucleotides: 9. Germline V gene sequence: CDR1 LNHDA, CDR2 SQIVND (reference sequence). CDR3 length equals 13 residues. Here the CDR3 DNA reads TGTGCCAGTAGTATGCGACAGGGTTACGGGGCTTTCTTT. It yields the protein CASSMRQGYGAFF.

The V call is TRBV4-1, the J call TRBJ2-1, with 7 bases fitting TRBD2. The V and J ends lost 4 bases and 5 bases, in that order; junction bases with no gene match: 14. The germline CDR1 and CDR2 sequences are MGHRA and YSYEKL. CDR3 length: 17 residues. The DNA for the CDR3 is TGCGCCAGCAGCCGAGGCGGGGGTTCGGGGAGTGACAATGAGCAGTTCTTC. This gives the protein CASSRGGGSGSDNEQFF.

J is TRBJ1-2 and V is TRBV5-5; D might be TRBD1 (6 bases). The CDR3 consists of 11 residues. Germline CDR1 SGHKS, CDR2 YYEKEE (reference sequence). The V end lost 4 bases, the J end lost 5 bases, and 6 bases lay between the germline ends. The chain's CDR3 is CASSGTYGYTF. The CDR3 region has the DNA TGTGCCAGCAGCGGGACATATGGCTACACCTTC.

The V and J genes are TRBV6-5 and TRBJ1-1; no reliable D call. The CDR3 totals 13 residues. V shed 6 bases and J shed 1 base, with 9 bases lying between them. Germline lookup yields CDR1 MNHEY and CDR2 SVGAGI. The CDR3 sequence is CASSLGRNTEAFF. The DNA of the CDR3 is TGTGCCAGCAGCCTCGGGAGGAACACTGAAGCTTTCTTT.

The chain combines TRBV19 with TRBJ2-7; TRBD2 matches 12 bases. Germline CDR1 is LNHDA and CDR2 is SQIVND (reference sequence). The CDR3 sequence is 15 residues long. Trimming took 5 bases from V and 2 from J; bases not matched to a gene: 4. CDR3 loop: CASSLAGGRTYEQYF. Written as DNA, the CDR3 is TGTGCCAGTAGTCTAGCGGGAGGGCGAACCTACGAGCAGTACTTC.

V and J are TRBV15 and TRBJ2-5, with unresolved D. The length of the CDR3 is 13 residues. V lost 7 bases, J lost 7 bases, and 16 bases lay in between. CDR1 and CDR2 (germline): LNHNV, YYDKDF (reference sequence). In nucleotides, the CDR3 is TGTGCCACCACCAGTAGCCGGACGGGGACCCAGTACTTC. It is translated as CATTSSRTGTQYF.

This clone was counted a few times. V is TRBV29-1 and J is TRBJ1-2; D remains ambiguous. The V end was cut by 4 bases, the J end by 6 bases, with 9 bases between. Per germline, CDR1 SQVTM and CDR2 ANQGSEA. The CDR3 sequence is 11 residues long. CDR3 sequence (DNA): TGCAGCGTTGGGTCAGCTGATGGCTACACCTTC. Amino acid sequence: CSVGSADGYTF.

This clone was seen a single time. The chain recombines TRBV12-3 or TRBV12-4 with TRBJ2-1; D is ambiguous. Trimming left V 6 bases short and J 0 bases short, with 6 bases between. The CDR3 runs 13 residues. The CDR3 DNA sequence: TGTGCCAGCAGGTATACCTCCTACAATGAGCAGTTCTTC. Its translation is CASRYTSYNEQFF.

The chain couples TRBV6-5 to TRBJ1-2; D is possibly TRBD1 (5 bases). V gave up 4 bases and J gave up 4 bases, with 13 bases separating them. CDR1 and CDR2 (germline): MNHEY, SVGAGI. This CDR3 contains 14 residues. CDR3 loop: CASSSSGQGYGYTF. CDR3 DNA: TGTGCCAGCAGTTCATCCGGGCAGGGCTATGGCTACACCTTC.

The V gene is TRBV4-1, the J gene TRBJ2-3, with D possibly being TRBD2 (6 bases). Germline V CDR1 and CDR2: MGHRA, YSYEKL. With 1 base removed from V and 2 bases from J, the gap between germline ends came to 19 bases. CDR3 length: 18 residues. CDR3 amino acids: CASSQVPLGSGVTDTQYF. Here the CDR3 DNA reads TGCGCCAGCAGCCAAGTTCCTCTAGGTAGCGGAGTCACAGATACGCAGTATTTT.

CDR3 loop: CASSWTGVDEQYF. Here the CDR3 DNA reads TGCGCCAGCAGCTGGACAGGGGTGGACGAGCAGTACTTC. V usage is TRBV5-1 and J usage is TRBJ2-7; 9 bases map to TRBD1. Germline values: CDR1 SGHRS, CDR2 YFSETQ. With 3 bases clipped from V and 5 bases from J, the junction kept 3 bases outside the gene matches. The CDR3 sequence is 13 residues long.

Turning to this clone: The same CDR3 can be traced to other DNA sequences in this sample. This chain links TRBV6-1 with TRBJ1-3, with D unclear. V shed 3 bases and J shed 3 bases, with 6 bases lying between them. Germline CDR1 MNHNS, CDR2 SASEGT. The CDR3 runs 13 residues. The CDR3 DNA follows: TGTGCCAGCAGTGAGAAGGGTGGAAACACCATATATTTT. Translated, it gives CASSEKGGNTIYF.

The rearrangement uses TRBV2 and TRBJ2-3, with a tentative D call TRBD2 (6 bases). The V and J ends lost 3 bases and 7 bases respectively, with 8 bases between them. The CDR3 runs to 12 residues. CDR1 is SNHLY, CDR2 FYNNEI, per germline. The CDR3 spells CASSEGGNTQYF. As DNA, the CDR3 is TGTGCCAGCAGTGAGGGAGGAAATACGCAGTATTTT.